This record covers a single T cell receptor beta chain. The sample comes from a study of blood T cell repertoires in COVID-19. Across the study: Sample material is recorded as cDNA or gDNA derived from T cells, B-cell-depleted T cells, or PBMCs.

V was clipped by 6 bases and J by 5 bases, with 13 bases between them. The germline gives CDR1 MNHEY, CDR2 SMNVEV (reference sequence). CDR3 size: 13 residues. Study processing details: Reference gene primer amplification yielded estimated nucleated cell counts. Data came from immunoSEQ multiplex PCR; TCRdb stores just in-frame clones and leaves some out. The DNA was the basis for D and trimming; V, J and clone size are from that table. There are 350,000 to 500,000 clones in the sample; 70% to 90% occur only once, and around 1.5% lies in the top ten. Individuals drawn from 20 to 25 US areas were roughly 18 to 89 years old. During the 2 weeks before they entered the study, exposed participants had met someone with a PCR-confirmed or clinician-diagnosed COVID-19 case.

The sequenced sample was PBMCs or T cells enriched from blood (not recorded which). This chain uses TRBV27 with TRBJ1-2, with D tentatively TRBD1 (6 bases). This sequence was found in a woman aged 18-35 years who had been exposed to COVID-19. The CDR3 coding sequence is TGTGCCAGCAGAACGACAGGACCGTATGGCTACACCTTC. Translating gives CASRTTGPYGYTF.